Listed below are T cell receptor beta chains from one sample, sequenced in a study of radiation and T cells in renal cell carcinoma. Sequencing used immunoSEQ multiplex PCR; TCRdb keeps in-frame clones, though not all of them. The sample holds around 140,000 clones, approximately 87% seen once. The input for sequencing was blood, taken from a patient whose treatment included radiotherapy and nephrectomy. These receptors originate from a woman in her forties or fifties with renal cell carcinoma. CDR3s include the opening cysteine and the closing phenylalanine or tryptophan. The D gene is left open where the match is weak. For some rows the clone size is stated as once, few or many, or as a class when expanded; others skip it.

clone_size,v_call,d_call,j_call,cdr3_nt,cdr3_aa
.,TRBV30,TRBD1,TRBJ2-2,TGTGCCTGGAAGCAGGGGGCGCCGGCCGGGGAGCTGTTTTTT,CAWKQGAPAGELFF
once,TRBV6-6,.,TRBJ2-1,TGTGCCAGCAGTGTAGGCCCCGCCGATGAGCAGTTCTTC,CASSVGPADEQFF
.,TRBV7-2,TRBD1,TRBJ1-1,TGTGCCAGCAGCTTCCCCCGACAGGGGGCATCCAACACTGAAGCTTTCTTT,CASSFPRQGASNTEAFF
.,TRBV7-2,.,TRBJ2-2,TGTGCCAGCAGCTCAGCCCAGGGACGGGCCACCGGGGAGCTGTTTTTT,CASSSAQGRATGELFF
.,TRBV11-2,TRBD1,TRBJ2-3,TGTGCCAGCAGCCGGGACAGGGGAGCAGATACGCAGTATTTT,CASSRDRGADTQYF
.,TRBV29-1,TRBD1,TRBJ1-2,TGCAGCGTTGAACCAGGGGGGGTCTATGGCTACACCTTC,CSVEPGGVYGYTF
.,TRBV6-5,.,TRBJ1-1,TGTGCCAGCAGTCCTGGGGGAATTGAAGCTTTCTTT,CASSPGGIEAFF
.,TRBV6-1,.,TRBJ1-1,TGTGCCAGCAGTGAGAGCATGAACACTGAAGCTTTCTTT,CASSESMNTEAFF
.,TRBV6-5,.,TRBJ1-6,TGTGCCAGCAGTTGGGCTGGTGGCAGGGGTAATTCACCCCTCCACTTT,CASSWAGGRGNSPLHF
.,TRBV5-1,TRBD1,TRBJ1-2,TGCGCCAGCAGCTTGGCGGGACAGGGGTTCTATGGCTACACCTTC,CASSLAGQGFYGYTF
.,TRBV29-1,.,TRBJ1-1,TGCAGCGTTGAGCCTCAGGCCCACTTAGCCGGTCACACTGAAGCTTTCTTT,CSVEPQAHLAGHTEAFF
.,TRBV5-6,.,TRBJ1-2,TGTGCCAGCAGCTACCGGGGGACGGAGACCCACTATGGCTACACCTTC,CASSYRGTETHYGYTF
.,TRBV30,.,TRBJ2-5,TGTGCCTGGACCCCTCCCGGGTTCCAAGAGACCCAGTACTTC,CAWTPPGFQETQYF
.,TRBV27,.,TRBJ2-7,TGTGCCAGCAGTTTAAGAGCGGAAAACCTCTACGAGCAGTACTTC,CASSLRAENLYEQYF
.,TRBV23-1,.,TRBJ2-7,TGCGCCAGCTCCAGGGGTGGGTGTCACTTC,CASSRGGCHF
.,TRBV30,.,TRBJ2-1,TGTGCCTGGAGTGTAAAGGGCAGCAACAATGAGCAGTTCTTC,CAWSVKGSNNEQFF
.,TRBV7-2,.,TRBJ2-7,TGTGCCAGCAGCCAGACCATTTCAAGCTCCTACGAGCAGTACTTC,CASSQTISSSYEQYF
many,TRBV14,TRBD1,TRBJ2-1,TGTGCCAGCAGCCGAGGACAGGGCCTAGACAATGAGCAGTTCTTC,CASSRGQGLDNEQFF
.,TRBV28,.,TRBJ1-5,TGTGCCAGCAGTTTATCTGACCAGCCCCAGCATTTT,CASSLSDQPQHF
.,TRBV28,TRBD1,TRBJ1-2,TGTGCCAGCAGTTGGGGACAGCGCTATGGCTACACCTTC,CASSWGQRYGYTF
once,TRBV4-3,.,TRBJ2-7,TGCGCCAGCAGCCAAGCCCCTTCTTACGAGCAGTACTTC,CASSQAPSYEQYF
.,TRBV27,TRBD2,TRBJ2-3,TGTGCCAGCAGTTTATGGCTAGCGGGGGGCGCAGATACGCAGTATTTT,CASSLWLAGGADTQYF
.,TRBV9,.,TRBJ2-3,TGTGCCAGCAGCGTAAATCAGGATAGCACAGATACGCAGTATTTT,CASSVNQDSTDTQYF
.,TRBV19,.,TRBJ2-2,TGTGCCAGTAGTACGGGCCGATTCAGTGTCACCGGGGAGCTGTTTTTT,CASSTGRFSVTGELFF
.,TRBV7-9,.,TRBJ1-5,TGTGCCAGCAGCTCCGATGGGGGCCAACAGCCCCAGCATTTT,CASSSDGGQQPQHF
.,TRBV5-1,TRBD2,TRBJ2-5,TGCGCCAGCAGCTTACTAGCGCTCGGAAGGGAGACCCAGTACTTC,CASSLLALGRETQYF
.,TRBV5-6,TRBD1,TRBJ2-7,TGTGCCAGCAGCTTGGGGGACAGAGCCTCCTACGAGCAGTACTTC,CASSLGDRASYEQYF
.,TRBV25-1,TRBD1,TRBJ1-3,TGTGCCAGCAGTGAACTCGGACAGGGCACCTCTGGAAACACCATATATTTT,CASSELGQGTSGNTIYF
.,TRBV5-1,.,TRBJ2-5,TGCGCCAGCAGCCCGCGGAGGGGGGACTTGACGTACTTC,CASSPRRGDLTYF
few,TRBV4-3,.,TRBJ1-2,TGCGCCAGCAGCCAAGGCCATGGTAACTATGGCTACACCTTC,CASSQGHGNYGYTF
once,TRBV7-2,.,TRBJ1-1,TGTGCCAGCAGCTTACAGGGAGGAGATGAAGCTTTCTTT,CASSLQGGDEAFF
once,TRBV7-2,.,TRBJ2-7,TGTGCCAGCAGCTTATTATCGGGGGTGTTGTACTTC,CASSLLSGVLYF
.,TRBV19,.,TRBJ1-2,TGTGCCAGTAGTCCAAGGGGCGGTTGGACTGATGGCTACACCTTC,CASSPRGGWTDGYTF
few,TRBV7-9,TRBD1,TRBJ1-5,TGTGCCAGCAGCCAGGACAGGGTCCCCAATCAGCCCCAGCATTTT,CASSQDRVPNQPQHF
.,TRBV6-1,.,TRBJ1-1,TGTGCCAGCAGTTTGACAGGGAACACTGAAGCTTTCTTT,CASSLTGNTEAFF
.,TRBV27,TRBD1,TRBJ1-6,TGTGCCGCGGGAGAGCGGACAGGGAGATATAATTCACCCCTCCACTTT,CAAGERTGRYNSPLHF
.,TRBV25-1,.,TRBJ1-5,TGTGCCAGCAGTGAGGTTGGCGGGGATCAGCCCCAGCATTTT,CASSEVGGDQPQHF
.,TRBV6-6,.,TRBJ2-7,TGTGCCAGCAGTACCCATTGGGGGGCCGGGGAGCAGTACTTC,CASSTHWGAGEQYF
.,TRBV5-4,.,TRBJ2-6,TGTGCCAGCAGCTTGGAGGGGTCTGGGGCCAACGTCCTGACTTTC,CASSLEGSGANVLTF
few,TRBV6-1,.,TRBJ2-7,TGTGCCAGCAGCCAGCCGACAGGCCTCTACGAGCAGTACTTC,CASSQPTGLYEQYF
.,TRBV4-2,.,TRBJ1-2,TGTGCCAGCAGCCAAGAGCTAGTCGGGGCTAACTATGGCTACACCTTC,CASSQELVGANYGYTF
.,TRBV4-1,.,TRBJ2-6,TGCGCCAGCAGCCAAGAGCGGACGGGGAGCTCTGGGGCCAACGTCCTGACTTTC,CASSQERTGSSGANVLTF
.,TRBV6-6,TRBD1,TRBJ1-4,TGTGCCAGCAGCCGGGACAGGGTTAGTGAAAAACTGTTTTTT,CASSRDRVSEKLFF